The rows below give T cell receptor beta chains drawn from one sample of a study of blood T cell repertoires in COVID-19. Assay used: immunoSEQ multiplex PCR; TCRdb lists only in-frame clones, some missing. Seen here are about 280,000 clones, around 86% observed once, and the top ten hold roughly 2.1%. The specimen sequenced was peripheral blood. The origin of the receptors is a woman under 40 who had recovered from COVID-19. Each CDR3 is given with its conserved first and last residue. A D gene is named only where the DNA matches it firmly.

d_gene | j_gene | v_gene | CDR3aa
TRBD2 | TRBJ2-5 | TRBV18 | CASSPSGLAGGQETQYF
. | TRBJ2-2 | TRBV3-1/TRBV3-2 | CASSQGVSGLGELFF
. | TRBJ1-2 | TRBV6-5 | CASSYLPVSNYGYTF
TRBD1 | TRBJ2-7 | TRBV28 | CASTDRDYEQYF
. | TRBJ1-5 | TRBV6-5 | CASTSRADLNQPQHF
TRBD2 | TRBJ2-1 | TRBV3-1/TRBV3-2 | CASSQDKLAGRNEQFF
. | TRBJ1-6 | TRBV19 | CASSTTTGNPLHF
. | TRBJ2-2 | TRBV5-6 | CASSLYTRDTGELFF
. | TRBJ2-2 | TRBV19 | CASSTGAGWVGELFF
. | TRBJ2-7 | TRBV5-1 | CASSLDDPRYEQYF
TRBD1 | TRBJ1-5 | TRBV4-1 | CASSQAARGRGQPQHF
TRBD2 | TRBJ2-7 | TRBV28 | CASRRPSGSGEQYF
. | TRBJ1-5 | TRBV14 | CASAKKTESNQPQHF
. | TRBJ2-2 | TRBV6-1 | CASSELSTGELFF
. | TRBJ1-5 | TRBV27 | CASGQTYSNQPQHF
. | TRBJ2-6 | TRBV21-1 | CASSKKPGQTSSGANVLTF
TRBD1 | TRBJ2-2 | TRBV25-1 | CASSEVRGPGELFF
. | TRBJ2-2 | TRBV2 | CASSQETSGELFF
. | TRBJ1-6 | TRBV28 | CAHRTGSSYNSPLHF
. | TRBJ2-1 | TRBV9 | CASSVAGQNNEQFF
. | TRBJ1-2 | TRBV29-1 | CSIPTGVPHSLNPALGYTF
TRBD1 | TRBJ2-5 | TRBV5-6 | CASSWGQGWETQYF
TRBD2 | TRBJ2-1 | TRBV30 | CAWSVPLTGGLYNEQFF
. | TRBJ2-7 | TRBV7-2 | CASSLVSTDYYEQYF
TRBD1 | TRBJ2-7 | TRBV6-1 | CASSEPGQGHYEQYF
. | TRBJ1-4 | TRBV19 | CASSIAATNEKLFF
. | TRBJ1-2 | TRBV4-2 | CASSQGAGTAGYGYTF
. | TRBJ2-1 | TRBV6-2/TRBV6-3 | CASSSAGKNNEQFF
. | TRBJ1-4 | TRBV29-1 | CSVTVNEKLFF
. | TRBJ1-2 | TRBV12-3/TRBV12-4 | CASSARRLYGYTF
. | TRBJ2-3 | TRBV5-4 | CASSPGEGQPTDTQYF
. | TRBJ2-5 | TRBV19 | CASSMYIRETQYF
TRBD1 | TRBJ1-5 | TRBV12-3/TRBV12-4 | CASTVDRGQPQHF
TRBD1 | TRBJ2-2 | TRBV14 | CASSPTGVYTGELFF
. | TRBJ1-1 | TRBV5-4 | CASSSTDMNTEAFF
. | TRBJ2-7 | TRBV21-1 | CASPVEAGGLYEQYF
TRBD2 | TRBJ2-7 | TRBV7-7 | CASSLSRGTSGRYEQYF
. | TRBJ2-7 | TRBV27 | CASRRRGTEAPSYEQYF
TRBD1 | TRBJ1-6 | TRBV4-1 | CASFLRRDRGISPLHF
TRBD2 | TRBJ2-5 | TRBV2 | CASSSGTRGETQYF
TRBD1 | TRBJ1-5 | TRBV6-5 | CASSRGQGYQPQHF
TRBD1 | TRBJ2-7 | TRBV2 | CASSVDRAEQYF
TRBD1 | TRBJ1-4 | TRBV25-1 | CASGQGALNEKLFF
TRBD1 | TRBJ2-7 | TRBV12-3/TRBV12-4 | CASSSWTGGEQYF
. | TRBJ2-1 | TRBV7-9 | CASSLGETTKFF
. | TRBJ1-1 | TRBV11-2 | CASSLVANRNTEAFF
TRBD1 | TRBJ2-7 | TRBV9 | CASSVGGDRTYEQYF
TRBD1 | TRBJ1-1 | TRBV2 | CASSGQGGTEAFF
. | TRBJ1-1 | TRBV27 | CASSLSGLNTEAFF
. | TRBJ2-7 | TRBV12-3/TRBV12-4 | CASSFNRVYEQYF
. | TRBJ2-7 | TRBV21-1 | CASNEKREVIHEQYF
. | TRBJ1-6 | TRBV12-2 | CASRLACLYNSPLHF
TRBD2 | TRBJ2-3 | TRBV5-5 | CASSSSAAGVIASTDTQYF
TRBD2 | TRBJ2-2 | TRBV6-5 | CASRGLAGYTGELFF
TRBD1 | TRBJ2-1 | TRBV6-6 | CASSKQGGPYNEQFF
TRBD1 | TRBJ2-5 | TRBV5-1 | CASSPQGAGQETQYF
TRBD2 | TRBJ2-1 | TRBV28 | CASSFPGLAGVEQFF
. | TRBJ2-7 | TRBV28 | CASSLRGGDEQYF
TRBD1 | TRBJ2-1 | TRBV5-6 | CASSGQGDGEQFF